This TCR beta chain originates from a study of regulatory dendritic cells for organ transplantation. Details on this clone: Its specificity is not known.

CFSE-labeled sorted T cells met regulatory or mature dendritic cells for under 6 days. Study observations and caveats: Between individuals, the alloreactive memory CD8+ T cell pool differed considerably.

This table comes from immunoSEQ multiplex PCR, and its TCRdb copy is limited to in-frame clones, with some not included. The data show under 15,000 clones, with roughly three quarters seen just once and approximately 0.98% held by the top ten. Germline values: CDR1 SEHNR, CDR2 FQNEAQ (reference sequence). The CDR3 covers 15 residues. The V segment lost 5 bases and the J segment 0 bases; nucleotides outside the gene matches: 4. This receptor was obtained from a human donor in good health. Sequencing used naive CD8+ T cells from blood cultured with regulatory dendritic cells. Specified subset: CD45RA+ naive T cells. The V and J genes are TRBV7-9 and TRBJ1-3; TRBD1 agrees at 7 bases. The CDR3 DNA reads TGTGCCAGCAGCACCGACAGGGACTCTGGAAACACCATATATTTT. Its protein is CASSTDRDSGNTIYF.